These 27 T cell receptor beta chains came from one sample sequenced in a study of beta chain features in type 1 diabetes. Sequenced material consisted of expressed TCRB transcripts (all of the isolated RNA was reverse transcribed). Here immunoSEQ multiplex PCR was the method, and the copy in TCRdb shows in-frame clones only, minus some. The sample has 500,000 to 700,000 clones, 15% to 18% seen once. The sequenced sample was naive CD4+ T cells from blood. All receptors derive from a man aged 18-30 years in good health.

This clone was seen a handful of times. The V call is TRBV4-3, the J call TRBJ2-5, with D perhaps matching TRBD2 (6 bases). CDR3 length: 14 amino acids. Deletions cut 1 base from V and 3 bases from J, with 9 bases between. The germline V gene encodes CDR1 LGHNA and CDR2 YSLEER. CDR3: CASSQAGGEETQYF. The CDR3 DNA sequence: TGCGCCAGCAGCCAAGCTGGCGGGGAAGAGACCCAGTACTTC.

The chain has TRBV7-3 and TRBJ2-1; no reliable D call. Germline assignment: CDR1 SGHTA and CDR2 FQGTGA. V shed 2 bases and J shed 5 bases, with 16 bases lying between them. The CDR3 length is 16 residues. CDR3 coding DNA: TGTGCCAGCAGCTTAGTTAGGTTCTCCCCTAACAATGAGCAGTTCTTC. Its translation: CASSLVRFSPNNEQFF.

The chain carries TRBV28 and TRBJ1-1; D possibly corresponds to TRBD1 (5 bases). This CDR3 is built from 13 residues. The V gene lost 7 bases and the J gene lost 1 base, with 10 bases spanning the gap. Germline CDR1 reads MDHEN; CDR2 reads SYDVKM. Here the CDR3 reads CASKRQGNTEAFF. DNA for the CDR3: TGTGCCAGCAAAAGGCAGGGGAACACTGAAGCTTTCTTT.

In its sample, this clone was seen a few times. V is TRBV21-1 and J is TRBJ2-5; TRBD1 reflects the table's D call only, with no check against the DNA. TRBV21-1 is described as a pseudogene. This CDR3 region has 17 residues. For the CDR3, the DNA is TGTGCCAGCAGCAAAGCGCCAGTACAGGGTAGGGGAGAGACCCAGTACTTC. It codes for CASSKAPVQGRGETQYF.

V gene TRBV6-5 combines with J gene TRBJ1-2, with D uncertain. The CDR3 is made up of 16 amino acids. Trimming removed 0 bases at V and 0 bases at J, with 11 bases between. Germline CDR1 and CDR2: MNHEY and SVGAGI. CDR3 loop: CASSYSSPKANYGYTF. CDR3 DNA: TGTGCCAGCAGTTACTCATCGCCAAAAGCTAACTATGGCTACACCTTC.

This clone appeared a few times. The V and J genes are TRBV27 and TRBJ1-3, with D unclear. The ends were cut back, 2 bases at V and 0 bases at J, with 11 bases in the middle. The CDR3 consists of 16 residues. Germline V gives CDR1 MNHEY, CDR2 SMNVEV (reference sequence). CDR3 coding DNA: TGTGCCAGCAGTTTAGTCCCCTTTACCTCTGGAAACACCATATATTTT. As protein: CASSLVPFTSGNTIYF.

The chain uses TRBV19 and TRBJ1-1, with a tentative D call TRBD1 (5 bases). Trimming left V 4 bases short and J 4 bases short, with 10 bases between. The CDR3 runs to 13 residues. Germline values: CDR1 LNHDA, CDR2 SQIVND (reference sequence). DNA of the CDR3: TGTGCCAGTAGTAAGGGAGGGGCCACTGAAGCTTTCTTT. It translates to CASSKGGATEAFF.

The chain carries TRBV5-6 and TRBJ2-3; D is possibly TRBD2 (5 bases). Germline loops: CDR1 SGHDT, CDR2 YYEEEE. Trimming stripped 6 bases from V and 7 bases from J, with 24 bases between. The CDR3 loop spans 16 amino acids. Here the CDR3 reads CASTPRPGSSRNTQYF. In DNA form, the CDR3 reads TGTGCCAGCACCCCTCGCCCGGGAAGTTCTCGTAATACGCAGTATTTT.

This sequence joins TRBV4-2 and TRBJ2-1, with 9 positions matching TRBD2. The CDR3 spans 17 residues. Germline trimming cut 0 bases from V and 4 bases from J; bases unmatched to any gene: 7. Germline V gene lookup returns CDR1 LGHNA and CDR2 YNFKEQ. The CDR3: CASSQDVRLAGYNEQFF. In DNA, the CDR3 is TGTGCCAGCAGCCAAGATGTCAGGCTAGCGGGGTACAATGAGCAGTTCTTC.

J is TRBJ2-4 and V is TRBV19; D gene uncertain. The germline V and J ends were trimmed by 1 base and 0 bases, with 16 bases remaining between them. The CDR3 contains 18 residues. The germline CDR1 and CDR2 sequences are LNHDA and SQIVND (reference sequence). This chain's CDR3 is CASSIGWGKRLAKNIQYF. Here the CDR3 DNA reads TGTGCCAGTAGTATAGGGTGGGGAAAAAGACTAGCCAAAAACATTCAGTACTTC.

Note on this clone: The junction departs from germline at one end; a sequencing error may be responsible. The rearrangement joins TRBV28 to TRBJ1-1; D gene uncertain. The CDR3 spans 12 residues. Per germline, CDR1 MDHEN and CDR2 SYDVKM. The CDR3 region is CASTLANTEAFF. Written as DNA, the CDR3 is TGTGCCAGCACTTTAGCGAACACTGAAGCTTTCTTT.

The chain recombines TRBV5-1 with TRBJ2-3; 8 nucleotides align to TRBD2. The CDR3 contains 14 residues. V was clipped by 4 bases and J by 2 bases; unmatched bases: 3. Germline-derived CDR1 and CDR2 are SGHRS and YFSETQ. The DNA for the CDR3 is TGCGCCAGCAGCCAGCGGGAGACCACAGATACGCAGTATTTT. Translated, it gives CASSQRETTDTQYF.

V gene TRBV11-2 combines with J gene TRBJ2-7, with D possibly TRBD2 on 6 matching bases. The CDR3 loop spans 16 amino acids. Trimming took off 3 bases at V and 3 bases at J, with 18 bases between the two ends. Germline V gene lookup returns CDR1 SGHAT and CDR2 FQNNGV. The CDR3 DNA reads as TGTGCCAGCAGCTTTTTTACGGGGAGGAAAGGCTACGAGCAGTACTTC. This translates into CASSFFTGRKGYEQYF.

Comments on this clone: Other nucleotide sequences in the sample specify the same CDR3. The V and J genes are TRBV9 and TRBJ1-1, with a tentative D call TRBD1 (6 bases). This CDR3 is 13 amino acids long. V dropped 4 bases and J dropped 5 bases, with 12 bases sitting between them. The germline V gene has CDR1 SGDLS and CDR2 YYNGEE. CDR3 in amino acids: CASSPRGRTEAFF. The DNA for the CDR3 is TGTGCCAGCAGCCCCCGGGGGCGAACTGAAGCTTTCTTT.

This clone was seen more than once but under ten times. The V call is TRBV5-1, the J call TRBJ2-7, with 8 positions matching TRBD2. With V trimmed by 4 bases and J by 2 bases, 5 bases remained unmatched. Germline values: CDR1 SGHRS, CDR2 YFSETQ. The CDR3 spans 14 residues. The CDR3 nucleotides are TGCGCCAGCAGCCCCCGGGGGGGACCCTACGAGCAGTACTTC. Encoded protein: CASSPRGGPYEQYF. Drawing the rest from reference TRBV5-1 and TRBJ2-7, the complete variable domain is KAGVTQTPRYLIKTRGQQVTLSCSPISGHRSVSWYQQTPGQGLQFLFEYFSETQRNKGNFPGRFSGRQFSNSRSEMNVSTLELGDSALYLCASSPRGGPYEQYFGPGTRLTVT.

The V call is TRBV6-1, the J call TRBJ2-5; D ambiguous. Germline V gives CDR1 MNHNS, CDR2 SASEGT. This CDR3 comprises 13 residues. Trimming left V 3 bases short and J 1 base short, with 6 bases between. CDR3 amino acids: CASSDIPQETQYF. The CDR3 DNA follows: TGTGCCAGCAGTGATATACCCCAAGAGACCCAGTACTTC.

This clone was found a few times. The chain has TRBV19 and TRBJ2-4; 9 bases agree with TRBD1. Germline values: CDR1 LNHDA, CDR2 SQIVND (reference sequence). This CDR3 spans 16 amino acids. With 6 bases clipped from V and 3 bases from J, the junction kept 9 bases outside the gene matches. The CDR3 loop reads CASSLIETGGKNIQYF. The CDR3 bases are TGTGCCAGTAGCCTCATAGAGACAGGGGGCAAAAACATTCAGTACTTC.

This clone was counted a few times. V is TRBV9 and J is TRBJ2-7, with D perhaps TRBD1 (6 bases). This CDR3 spans 13 amino acids. Germline loops: CDR1 SGDLS, CDR2 YYNGEE. The V gene lost 5 bases and the J gene lost 5 bases, with 14 bases spanning the gap. DNA for the CDR3: TGTGCCAGCAGTAGGGACACCCCAAACGAGCAGTACTTC. Its translation is CASSRDTPNEQYF.

Only a few counts were recorded for this clone. The rearrangement joins TRBV9 to TRBJ2-5; 8 bases are shared with TRBD1. From germline, CDR1 is SGDLS and CDR2 YYNGEE. The CDR3 is made up of 15 amino acids. The J segment lost 5 bases and the V segment lost 3 bases, leaving 9 bases of the junction unmatched. The DNA of the CDR3 is TGTGCCAGCAGCGCTTCGACAGGGGTAAAGGAGACCCAGTACTTC. It codes for CASSASTGVKETQYF.

The CDR3 DNA reads TGTGCCTGGAGTGTACTCAGCTACGAGCAGTACTTC. Protein product: CAWSVLSYEQYF. The chain joins TRBV30 to TRBJ2-7; D is unclear. Germline V gives CDR1 GTSNPN, CDR2 SVGIG (reference sequence). The CDR3 spans 12 residues. The V gene lost 0 bases and the J gene lost 3 bases, with 6 bases spanning the gap. Drawing the rest from reference TRBV30 and TRBJ2-7, the complete variable domain is SQTIHQWPATLVQPVGSPLSLECTVEGTSNPNLYWYRQAAGRGLQLLFYSVGIGQISSEVPQNLSASRPQDRQFILSSKKLLLSDSGFYLCAWSVLSYEQYFGPGTRLTVT.

This clone was seen a few times. The chain joins TRBV5-1 to TRBJ2-6; D remains unclear. This CDR3 comprises 20 residues. The V end lost 5 bases, the J end lost 0 bases, and 24 bases lay between the germline ends. Germline V gene data show CDR1 as SGHRS and CDR2 as YFSETQ. The CDR3: CASSLRLGSHFISGANVLTF. Here the CDR3 DNA reads TGCGCCAGCAGTTTGAGGCTCGGGTCCCACTTTATCTCTGGGGCCAACGTCCTGACTTTC.

This clone has only a few counts. As DNA, the CDR3 is TGTGCCAGCAGTTACCGGGGGACTAGCGGCGGGGAGACCCAGTACTTC. Translated: CASSYRGTSGGETQYF. The rearrangement joins TRBV6-6 to TRBJ2-5; 11 nucleotides line up with TRBD2. Germline trimming cut 2 bases from V and 5 bases from J; bases unmatched to any gene: 7. The CDR3 loop spans 16 amino acids. Per germline, CDR1 MNHNY and CDR2 SVGAGI (reference sequence).

The chain carries TRBV5-1 and TRBJ2-7; either TRBD1 or TRBD2 may fit D (6 bases each). V lost 0 bases and J 4 bases, leaving 14 bases between the germline ends. Germline CDR1 is SGHRS and CDR2 is YFSETQ. This CDR3 is 15 amino acids long. Here the CDR3 reads CASSLVGGGGYEQYF. CDR3 DNA sequence: TGCGCCAGCAGCTTGGTCGGCGGAGGGGGATACGAGCAGTACTTC.

The sample holds a few counts of this clone. The chain couples TRBV7-3 to TRBJ2-1; 10 bases are a match to TRBD2. The germline V gene encodes CDR1 SGHTA and CDR2 FQGTGA. V lost 5 bases to trimming and J lost 3 bases; unmatched junction nucleotides: 4. This CDR3 has 15 amino acids. CDR3 sequence: CASSQREGLYNEQFF. Here the CDR3 DNA reads TGTGCCAGCAGCCAGCGGGAGGGGCTCTACAATGAGCAGTTCTTC.

This chain connects TRBV4-1 to TRBJ1-6; a weak D match, TRBD1 (6 bases). The CDR3 has 14 residues. The germline V and J ends were trimmed by 1 base and 10 bases, with 11 bases remaining between them. Germline-derived CDR1 and CDR2 are MGHRA and YSYEKL. The CDR3 DNA follows: TGCGCCAGCAGCCAAGGTGGCAGGGGCTCACCCCTCCACTTT. It codes for CASSQGGRGSPLHF.

A few counts support this clone. The conserved closing phenylalanine or tryptophan is absent in this CDR3, likely reflecting a read error. It is unclear where the CDR3 begins or ends on the DNA, so no DNA is shown, and the CDR3 is as TCRdb lists it. The chain joins TRBV20-1 to TRBJ1-2; the table names TRBD1, a call not compared with the DNA. Germline V gene data show CDR1 as DFQATT and CDR2 as SNEGSKA (reference sequence). The CDR3 length equals 11 residues, ends included. This CDR3 reads CSARTGGLVLL.

This clone has only a few counts. At the DNA level, this CDR3 is encoded by other sequences in the same sample as well. The chain recombines TRBV28 with TRBJ1-2, with D hard to call. CDR1 and CDR2 (germline): MDHEN, SYDVKM. The CDR3 runs 12 residues. Trimming left V 2 bases short and J 5 bases short, with 6 bases between. The CDR3 DNA follows: TGTGCCAGCAGTTTAACGGGGTATGGCTACACCTTC. Its translation is CASSLTGYGYTF.